This TCR beta chain appears in the sequencing data of a study of T cell responses to AZD1222 COVID-19 vaccine (dated by TCRdb to the early 2020s). For context, the study as a whole: AZD1222 recipients whose second dose came at about 4 weeks and those whose second dose came at about 12 weeks were combined into one group, since spike-specific TCR depth and breadth did not differ between the two schedules. A total of under 250 trial participants underwent TCR sequencing, of whom 200 to 220 had received two doses of AZD1222 and some 26 had received two doses of the MenACWY control vaccine. Trial participants were enrolled by age into 18-55, 56-69 and 70-plus year subgroups, with 148, 28 and 57 TCR-sequenced participants respectively.

Trimming at the junction amounts to 0 bases on V and 3 bases on J, and the germline ends lie 11 bases apart. CDR1 and CDR2, per the germline V gene, are SGDLS and YYNGEE. CDR3 length: 15 amino acids, cysteine to phenylalanine. The DNA shown is the 45-base CDR3, in frame from base 1. On this clone itself: Its target antigen remains unknown. Base-call qualities are not available, and no considerably larger clone is one nucleotide away.

Explained via the paper, the time point label denotes: baseline before first vaccination. Vaccinee samples were obtained from the UK trials COV001 and COV002, which included a single-blind randomized controlled phase 2/3 trial of AZD1222 (ChAdOx1 nCoV-19) in healthy adults. For TCRbeta chain sequencing, PBMC samples from trial participants were taken at day 0 and at day 28 after the second dose. The CDR3 regions of human TCRbeta chains were analyzed by immunosequencing. As for how the authors treated the data: TCRs in the repertoires were matched against a reference library of SARS-CoV-2-specific TCRs that had been generated with the MIRA antigen-specificity platform. Breadth was defined as the fraction of unique TCRs that were SARS-CoV-2-associated, and depth was defined as the fraction of total T cells that were SARS-CoV-2-associated. Using the MIRA data, each spike-specific TCR was mapped to the spike region that the TCR reacts to and placed in a CD4 or CD8 class. Log10-transformed breadth and depth values were compared by one-way ANOVA with Sidak's multiple comparisons tests. TCRdb retrieved this table from immuneACCESS and kept in-frame rearrangements only. Not all clones are present; in checked studies, unresolved V genes account for under half, and no reason is known for the remainder. D and trimming come from the DNA, and the V and J calls and clone size come from that table. This sample holds about 150,000 clones; roughly nine tenths were observed only once. Clones ranked in the top ten supply under 1.5% of the sample.

The study at large found these results: Most participants were white British and females outnumbered males, and the authors suggested that clonal diversity may have been underestimated. Vaccine-associated CD4 TCRs spanned the whole spike protein, with dominant responses in regions 160-218 and 743-854. The 56-69-year group was small, and its depth increase did not reach significance, likely because of low power. Because no day 14 peak-response samples were available, the repertoires could be characterized only after the peak T cell response. After two AZD1222 doses, spike-specific TCR breadth and depth were significantly higher than at day 0 and than in MenACWY recipients. Conclusions about previously exposed vaccinees are limited because only six or seven AZD1222 recipients were SARS-CoV-2 seropositive at baseline. Reportedly, close to half of the unique spike-specific TCRs recognized epitopes lying outside the regions that are mutated in the B.1.351 and B.1.1.7 variants.

The chain joins TRBV9 to TRBJ2-3; too little of a D gene remains to name it. Here the sequenced sample was peripheral blood, taken on day 0 of AZD1222 vaccination. The sequence came from an adult in good health. The CDR3 protein is CASSVDSVPTDTQYF. The DNA sequence is TGTGCCAGCAGCGTAGATTCGGTTCCGACAGATACGCAGTATTTT.